Following are 3 T cell receptor beta chains from one sample sequenced in a study of T cells expressing NK-cell markers (dated by TCRdb to about 2020). Libraries came from 5' RACE. TCRdb lists the instrument as Illumina HiSeq 2000. TCRdb reanalyzed the reads, keeping one entry per CDR3 protein sequence and omitting DNA. The sample's table lists a count of roughly 430,000 distinct CDR3 sequences. The top ten clones comprise more than 7% of the sample. Sequenced sample: blood T cells: a sorted CD56 or NKG2C T cell subset, CD4+ or CD8+ T cells, or bulk PBMC T cells (not recorded which). The receptors stem from a woman between 18 and 69 years old in good health.

The V call is TRBV15, the J call TRBJ2-7; no DNA is available, so the TRBD1 call from TCRdb remains unchecked. The CDR3 spans 14 residues. Germline-derived CDR1 and CDR2 are LNHNV and YYDKDF (reference sequence). The CDR3 loop is CATSLPGQGDEQYF.

V is TRBV7-7 and J is TRBJ2-5; TCRdb lists TRBD2, though no DNA is available to test this call. Per the germline V gene, CDR1 is SSHAT and CDR2 is FNYEAQ (reference sequence). The length of the CDR3 is 15 residues. CDR3 loop: CASSSWGPNRETQYF.

This CDR3 reads CSARGGLAGVDEQYF. J is TRBJ2-7 and V is TRBV20-1; the D gene TCRdb calls, TRBD2, cannot be checked with no DNA. The CDR3 has 15 residues. The germline gives CDR1 DFQATT, CDR2 SNEGSKA (reference sequence).